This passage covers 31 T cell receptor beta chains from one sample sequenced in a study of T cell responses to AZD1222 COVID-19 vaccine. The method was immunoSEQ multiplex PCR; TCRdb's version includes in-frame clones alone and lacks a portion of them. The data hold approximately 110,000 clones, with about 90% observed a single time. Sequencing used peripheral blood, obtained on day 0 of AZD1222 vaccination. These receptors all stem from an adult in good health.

CDR3 region: CASSSLRENDNEQFF. The CDR3 region has the DNA TGTGCCAGCAGCTCCTTACGGGAAAATGACAATGAGCAGTTCTTC. The chain is built from TRBV7-9 and TRBJ2-1, with D maybe TRBD2 (5 bases). The V end lost 4 bases, the J end lost 5 bases, and 15 bases lay between the germline ends. This CDR3 is 15 amino acids long. Germline CDR1 reads SEHNR; CDR2 reads FQNEAQ (reference sequence). Supplemented by reference TRBV7-9 and TRBJ2-1, the full variable domain reads DTGVSQNPRHKITKRGQNVTFRCDPISEHNRLYWYRQTLGQGPEFLTYFQNEAQLEKSRLLSDRFSAERPKGSFSTLEIQRTEQGDSAMYLCASSSLRENDNEQFFGPGTRLTVL.

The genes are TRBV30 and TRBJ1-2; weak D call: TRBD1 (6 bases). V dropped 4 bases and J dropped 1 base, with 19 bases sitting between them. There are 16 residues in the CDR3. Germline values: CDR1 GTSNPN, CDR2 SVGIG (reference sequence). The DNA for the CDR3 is TGTGCCTGGAACTCCCCCCCGACAGGAATTAACTATGGCTACACCTTC. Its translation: CAWNSPPTGINYGYTF.

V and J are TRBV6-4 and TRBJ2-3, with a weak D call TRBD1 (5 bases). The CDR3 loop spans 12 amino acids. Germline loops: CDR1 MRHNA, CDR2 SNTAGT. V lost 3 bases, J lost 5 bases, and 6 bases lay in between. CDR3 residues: CASSDQGDTQYF. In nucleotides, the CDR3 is TGTGCCAGCAGTGATCAGGGAGATACGCAGTATTTT.

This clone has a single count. CDR3 in amino acids: CASSLVGVEQFF. The CDR3 nucleotides read TGCGCCAGCAGCTTGGTGGGGGTTGAGCAGTTCTTC. The J gene is TRBJ2-1, the V gene TRBV5-1; perhaps D is TRBD1 or TRBD2 (5 bases each). Between the trimmed V and J ends, which lost 0 bases and 9 bases, there was a span of 7 bases. This CDR3 is built from 12 residues. Germline CDR1 SGHRS, CDR2 YFSETQ.

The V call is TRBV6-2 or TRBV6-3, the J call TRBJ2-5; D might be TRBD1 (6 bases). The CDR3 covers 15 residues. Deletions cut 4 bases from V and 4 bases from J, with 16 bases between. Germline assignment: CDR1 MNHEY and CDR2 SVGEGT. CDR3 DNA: TGTGCCAGCAGTTCCTTCGGACAGACACGAGAGACCCAGTACTTC. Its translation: CASSSFGQTRETQYF.

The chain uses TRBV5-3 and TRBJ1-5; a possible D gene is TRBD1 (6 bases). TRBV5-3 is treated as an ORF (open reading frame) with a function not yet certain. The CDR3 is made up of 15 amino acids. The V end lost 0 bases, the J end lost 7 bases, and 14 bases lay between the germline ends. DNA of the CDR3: TGTGCCAGAAGCTTGGGGGAACAGGGATTCCAGCCCCAGCATTTT. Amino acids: CARSLGEQGFQPQHF.

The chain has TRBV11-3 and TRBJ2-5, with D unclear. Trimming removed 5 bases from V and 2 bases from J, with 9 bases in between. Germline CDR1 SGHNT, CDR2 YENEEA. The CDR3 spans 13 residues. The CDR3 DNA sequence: TGTGCCAGCAGCAAGGCGGTGCAAGAGACCCAGTACTTC. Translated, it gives CASSKAVQETQYF.

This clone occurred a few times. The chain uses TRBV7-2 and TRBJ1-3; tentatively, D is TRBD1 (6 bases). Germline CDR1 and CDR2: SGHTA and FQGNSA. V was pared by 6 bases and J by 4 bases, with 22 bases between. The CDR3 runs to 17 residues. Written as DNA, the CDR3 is TGTGCCAGCAGATCATCCTCCCAGGGGACGTTCGGAAACACCATATATTTT. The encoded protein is CASRSSSQGTFGNTIYF.

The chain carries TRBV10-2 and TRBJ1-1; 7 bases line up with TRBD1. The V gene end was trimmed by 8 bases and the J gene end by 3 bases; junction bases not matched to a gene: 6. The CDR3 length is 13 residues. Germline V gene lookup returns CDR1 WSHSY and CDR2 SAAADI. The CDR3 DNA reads TGCGCCAGCGGGGACAGTCAGGACACTGAAGCTTTCTTT. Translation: CASGDSQDTEAFF.

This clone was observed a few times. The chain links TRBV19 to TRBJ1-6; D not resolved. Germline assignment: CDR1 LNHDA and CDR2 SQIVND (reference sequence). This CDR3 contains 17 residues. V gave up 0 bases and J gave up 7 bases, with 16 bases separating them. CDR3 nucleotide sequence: TGTGCCAGTAGTATAGAAACTCCAGGCCACCGGAATTCACCCCTCCACTTT. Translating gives CASSIETPGHRNSPLHF. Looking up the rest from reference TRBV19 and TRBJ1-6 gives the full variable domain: DGGITQSPKYLFRKEGQNVTLSCEQNLNHDAMYWYRQDPGQGLRLIYYSQIVNDFQKGDIAEGYSVSREKKESFPLTVTSAQKNPTAFYLCASSIETPGHRNSPLHFGNGTRLTVT.

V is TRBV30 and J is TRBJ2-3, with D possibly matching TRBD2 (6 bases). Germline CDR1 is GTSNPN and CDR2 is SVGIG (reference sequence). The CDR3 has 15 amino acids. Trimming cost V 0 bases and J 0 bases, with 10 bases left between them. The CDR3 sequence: CAWSVIAASTDTQYF. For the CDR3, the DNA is TGTGCCTGGAGTGTCATAGCGGCCAGCACAGATACGCAGTATTTT. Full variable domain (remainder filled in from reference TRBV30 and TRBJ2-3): SQTIHQWPATLVQPVGSPLSLECTVEGTSNPNLYWYRQAAGRGLQLLFYSVGIGQISSEVPQNLSASRPQDRQFILSSKKLLLSDSGFYLCAWSVIAASTDTQYFGPGTRLTVL.

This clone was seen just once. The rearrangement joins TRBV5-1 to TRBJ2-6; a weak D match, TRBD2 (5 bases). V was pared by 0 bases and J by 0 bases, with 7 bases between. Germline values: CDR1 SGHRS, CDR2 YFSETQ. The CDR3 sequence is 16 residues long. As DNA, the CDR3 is TGCGCCAGCAGCTTGGATGAGGGCTCTGGGGCCAACGTCCTGACTTTC. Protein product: CASSLDEGSGANVLTF.

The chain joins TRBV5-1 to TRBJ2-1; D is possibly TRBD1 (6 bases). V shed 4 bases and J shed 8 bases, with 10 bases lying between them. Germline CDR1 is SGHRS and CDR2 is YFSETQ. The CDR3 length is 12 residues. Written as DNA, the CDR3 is TGCGCCAGCAGCCCGGGACAATATGAGCAGTTCTTC. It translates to CASSPGQYEQFF.

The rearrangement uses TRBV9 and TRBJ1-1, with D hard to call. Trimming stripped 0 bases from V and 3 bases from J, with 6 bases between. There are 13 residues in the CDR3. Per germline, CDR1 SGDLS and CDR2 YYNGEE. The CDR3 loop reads CASSVDGDTEAFF. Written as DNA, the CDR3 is TGTGCCAGCAGCGTAGACGGGGACACTGAAGCTTTCTTT.

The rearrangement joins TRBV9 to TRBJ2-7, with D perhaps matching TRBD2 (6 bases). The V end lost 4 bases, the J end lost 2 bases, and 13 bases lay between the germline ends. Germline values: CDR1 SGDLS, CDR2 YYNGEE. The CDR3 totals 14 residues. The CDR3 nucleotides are TGTGCCAGCAGCAAGGGACTGAACACCTACGAGCAGTACTTC. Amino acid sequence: CASSKGLNTYEQYF.

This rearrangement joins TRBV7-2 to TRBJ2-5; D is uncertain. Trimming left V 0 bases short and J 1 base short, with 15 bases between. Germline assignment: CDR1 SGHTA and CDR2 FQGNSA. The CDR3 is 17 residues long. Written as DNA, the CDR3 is TGTGCCAGCAGCTTAGCGAAAAGTGGGCTCATCCAAGAGACCCAGTACTTC. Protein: CASSLAKSGLIQETQYF.

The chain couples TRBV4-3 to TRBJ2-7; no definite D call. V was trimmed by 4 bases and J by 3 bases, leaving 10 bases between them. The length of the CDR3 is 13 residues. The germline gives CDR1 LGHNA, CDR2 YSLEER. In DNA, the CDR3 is TGCGCCAGCAGCCCCTTCCTCCTCTACGAGCAGTACTTC. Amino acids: CASSPFLLYEQYF.

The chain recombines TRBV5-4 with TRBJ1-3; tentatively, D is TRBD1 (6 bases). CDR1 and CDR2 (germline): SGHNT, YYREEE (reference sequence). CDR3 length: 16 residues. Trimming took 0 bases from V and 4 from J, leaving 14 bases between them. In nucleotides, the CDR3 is TGTGCCAGCAGCTTGGGTCAGGGGTCGCTAGGAAACACCATATATTTT. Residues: CASSLGQGSLGNTIYF.

CDR3 region: CASSFGQPPEKLFF. Written as DNA, the CDR3 is TGCGCCAGCAGCTTCGGACAGCCCCCTGAAAAACTGTTTTTT. The rearrangement uses TRBV5-1 and TRBJ1-4; weak D call: TRBD1 (6 bases). Trimming removed 2 bases from V and 7 bases from J, with 12 bases in between. The germline gives CDR1 SGHRS, CDR2 YFSETQ. This CDR3 has 14 amino acids. Looking up the rest from reference TRBV5-1 and TRBJ1-4 gives the full variable domain: KAGVTQTPRYLIKTRGQQVTLSCSPISGHRSVSWYQQTPGQGLQFLFEYFSETQRNKGNFPGRFSGRQFSNSRSEMNVSTLELGDSALYLCASSFGQPPEKLFFGSGTQLSVL.

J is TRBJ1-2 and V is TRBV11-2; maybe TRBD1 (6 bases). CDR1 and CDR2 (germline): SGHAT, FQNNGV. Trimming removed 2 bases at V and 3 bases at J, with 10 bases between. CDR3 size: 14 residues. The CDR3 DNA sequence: TGTGCCAGCAGCTTAAACAGGGCTGACTATGGCTACACCTTC. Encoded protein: CASSLNRADYGYTF.

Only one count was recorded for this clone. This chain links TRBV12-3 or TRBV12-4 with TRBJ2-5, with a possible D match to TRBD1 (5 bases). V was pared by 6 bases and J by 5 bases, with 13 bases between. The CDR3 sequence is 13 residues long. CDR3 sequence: CASSDSSGETQYF. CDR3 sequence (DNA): TGTGCCAGCAGCGACAGTTCAGGGGAGACCCAGTACTTC.

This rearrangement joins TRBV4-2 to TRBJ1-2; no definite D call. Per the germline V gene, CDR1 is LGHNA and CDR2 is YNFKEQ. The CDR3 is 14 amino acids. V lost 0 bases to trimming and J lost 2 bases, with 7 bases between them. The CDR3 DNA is TGTGCCAGCAGCCAAGAGGCAGTGAACTATGGCTACACCTTC. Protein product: CASSQEAVNYGYTF.

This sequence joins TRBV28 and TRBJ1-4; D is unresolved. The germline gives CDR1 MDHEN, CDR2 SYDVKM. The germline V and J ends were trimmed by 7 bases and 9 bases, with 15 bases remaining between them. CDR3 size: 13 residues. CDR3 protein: CASKYTAGQKLFF. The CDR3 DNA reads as TGTGCCAGCAAATACACAGCGGGTCAAAAACTGTTTTTT.

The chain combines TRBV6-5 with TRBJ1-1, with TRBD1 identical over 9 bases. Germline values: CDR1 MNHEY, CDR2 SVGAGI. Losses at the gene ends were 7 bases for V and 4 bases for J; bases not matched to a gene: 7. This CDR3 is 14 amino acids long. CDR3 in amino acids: CASIRTGGPTEAFF. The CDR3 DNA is TGTGCCAGCATTCGAACAGGGGGCCCCACTGAAGCTTTCTTT.

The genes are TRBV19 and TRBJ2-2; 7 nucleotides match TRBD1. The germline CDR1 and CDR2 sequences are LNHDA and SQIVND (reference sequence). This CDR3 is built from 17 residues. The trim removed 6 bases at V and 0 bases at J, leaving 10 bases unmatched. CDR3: CASRIQGFGANTGELFF. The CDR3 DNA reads TGTGCCAGTAGGATACAGGGGTTTGGAGCGAACACCGGGGAGCTGTTTTTT. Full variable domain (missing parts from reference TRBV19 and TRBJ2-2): DGGITQSPKYLFRKEGQNVTLSCEQNLNHDAMYWYRQDPGQGLRLIYYSQIVNDFQKGDIAEGYSVSREKKESFPLTVTSAQKNPTAFYLCASRIQGFGANTGELFFGEGSRLTVL.

This CDR3 reads CASSLAANQPQHF. CDR3 bases: TGTGCCAGCAGTTTAGCGGCGAATCAGCCCCAGCATTTT. The V call is TRBV12-3 or TRBV12-4, the J call TRBJ1-5; D unclear. The CDR3 spans 13 residues. V was clipped by 0 bases and J by 4 bases, with 4 bases between them.

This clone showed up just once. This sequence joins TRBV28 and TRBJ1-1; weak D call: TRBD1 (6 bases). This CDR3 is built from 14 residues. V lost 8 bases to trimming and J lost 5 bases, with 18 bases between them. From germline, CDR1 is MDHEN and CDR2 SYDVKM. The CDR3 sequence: CASVGGARSTEAFF. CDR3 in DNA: TGTGCCAGCGTTGGGGGGGCGCGGAGTACTGAAGCTTTCTTT.

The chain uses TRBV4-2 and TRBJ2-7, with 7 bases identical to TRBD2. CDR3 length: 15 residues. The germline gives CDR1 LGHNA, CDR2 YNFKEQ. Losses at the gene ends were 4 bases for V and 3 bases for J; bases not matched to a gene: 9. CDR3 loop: CASSLEGQRGYEQYF. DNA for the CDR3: TGTGCCAGCAGCCTAGAGGGGCAGCGGGGCTACGAGCAGTACTTC.

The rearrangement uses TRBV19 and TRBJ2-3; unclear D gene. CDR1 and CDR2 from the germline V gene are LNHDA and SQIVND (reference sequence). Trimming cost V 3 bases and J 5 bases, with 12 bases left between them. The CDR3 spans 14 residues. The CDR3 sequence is CASSMVHTGDTQYF. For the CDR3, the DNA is TGTGCCAGTAGTATGGTACATACCGGAGATACGCAGTATTTT.

DNA of the CDR3: TGTGCCTGGAGTGTAAGTGACGTCGGGCAGTTCTTC. Translated: CAWSVSDVGQFF. The gene calls are TRBV30 and TRBJ2-1; D is ambiguous. This CDR3 is built from 12 residues. Trimming pared 0 bases from V and 12 bases from J, leaving 12 bases between. CDR1 GTSNPN and CDR2 SVGIG come from the germline V gene (reference sequence).

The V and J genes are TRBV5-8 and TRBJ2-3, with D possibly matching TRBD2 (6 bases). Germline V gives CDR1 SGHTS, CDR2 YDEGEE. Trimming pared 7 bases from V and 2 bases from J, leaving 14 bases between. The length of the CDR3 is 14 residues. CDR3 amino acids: CASAGLLNTDTQYF. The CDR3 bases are TGTGCCAGCGCGGGACTGTTGAACACAGATACGCAGTATTTT.